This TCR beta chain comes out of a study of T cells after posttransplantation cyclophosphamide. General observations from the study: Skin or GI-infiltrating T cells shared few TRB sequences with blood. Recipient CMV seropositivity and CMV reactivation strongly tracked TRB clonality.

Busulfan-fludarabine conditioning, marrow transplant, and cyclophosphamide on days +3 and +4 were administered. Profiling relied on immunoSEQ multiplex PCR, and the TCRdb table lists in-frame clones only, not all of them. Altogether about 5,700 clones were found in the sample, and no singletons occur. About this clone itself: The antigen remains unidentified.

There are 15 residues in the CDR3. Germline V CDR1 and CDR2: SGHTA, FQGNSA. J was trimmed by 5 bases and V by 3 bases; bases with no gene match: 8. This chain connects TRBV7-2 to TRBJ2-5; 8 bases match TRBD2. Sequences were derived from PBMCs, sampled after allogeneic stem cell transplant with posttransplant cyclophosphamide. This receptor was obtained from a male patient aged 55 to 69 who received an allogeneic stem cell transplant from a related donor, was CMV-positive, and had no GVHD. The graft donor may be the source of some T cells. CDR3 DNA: TGTGCCAGCAGCTTTCCGGCGGGGGGAGAGGAGACCCAGTACTTC. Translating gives CASSFPAGGEETQYF.